Below are 23 T cell receptor beta chains sequenced from a single sample in a study of T cells in Graves' hyperthyroidism and ophthalmopathy. Regions amplified from RNA transcripts were the TCR beta CDR3 regions. HTBI primers were used for first-round RT-PCR of the TCR CDR3. TCRdb itself ran the multiplex PCR reads through MiXCR, one entry per CDR3 protein. The data hold 300,000 to 400,000 distinct CDR3 sequences, with about 20% observed a single time. The material sequenced was blood. These receptors originate from a woman aged 50 to 60 with Graves' hyperthyroidism.

This clonotype was counted between two and nine times. CDR3 in DNA: TGCGCCAGCACCCTAGGGGTAGCGGTGAGGACCGGGGAGCTGTTTTTT. This encodes CASTLGVAVRTGELFF. The chain has TRBV5-1 and TRBJ2-2, with D tentatively TRBD2 (6 bases). Trimming left V 6 bases short and J 5 bases short, with 20 bases between. CDR1 and CDR2 from the germline V gene are SGHRS and YFSETQ. The CDR3 is 16 amino acids.

The chain uses TRBV7-2 and TRBJ2-7, with TRBD1 identical over 7 bases. The junction had 5 bases not matched to a gene; V was cut back by 3 bases and J by 0 bases. This CDR3 contains 15 residues. Per the germline V gene, CDR1 is SGHTA and CDR2 is FQGNSA. CDR3 in amino acids: CASSFDRDPSYEQYF. The CDR3 nucleotides read TGTGCCAGCAGCTTTGACAGGGACCCCTCCTACGAGCAGTACTTC.

Comment on this clonotype: A clone one base away is much larger, so this may be a read error. The gene calls are TRBV27 and TRBJ2-1; the D is unclear. The V gene's germline CDR1 is MNHEY and CDR2 SMNVEV (reference sequence). CDR3 length: 14 residues. V was trimmed by 4 bases and J by 3 bases, leaving 10 bases between them. CDR3 protein: CASSSYLGYNEQFF. In nucleotides, the CDR3 is TGTGCCAGCAGTTCTTACCTGGGCTACAATGAGCAGTTCTTC.

This clonotype was seen repeatedly, ten times or more. The J gene is TRBJ1-1, the V gene TRBV28; D is unresolved. V dropped 8 bases and J dropped 0 bases, with 10 bases sitting between them. Germline CDR1 is MDHEN and CDR2 is SYDVKM. The CDR3 spans 13 residues. The CDR3 bases are TGTGCCAGCCTCACGGCGATGAACACTGAAGCTTTCTTT. Translating gives CASLTAMNTEAFF.

The table lists this clonotype with many counts. The V gene is TRBV12-3 or TRBV12-4, the J gene TRBJ1-1, with TRBD1 matching over 8 bases. The CDR3 sequence is 14 residues long. With V trimmed by 3 bases and J by 5 bases, 5 bases remained unmatched. The CDR3 region is CASSFSQGETEAFF. The CDR3 DNA follows: TGTGCCAGCAGTTTTTCACAGGGGGAGACTGAAGCTTTCTTT.

This clonotype showed up many times. The V call is TRBV11-2, the J call TRBJ2-1; 7 bases line up with TRBD1. Germline CDR1 SGHAT, CDR2 FQNNGV. The CDR3 consists of 17 residues. Losses at the gene ends were 2 bases for V and 7 bases for J; bases not matched to a gene: 14. CDR3 sequence reads: CASSLTTPGQRFNEQFF. The DNA for the CDR3 is TGTGCCAGCAGCTTAACAACTCCGGGACAGAGGTTTAATGAGCAGTTCTTC.

The chain recombines TRBV20-1 with TRBJ2-7; no reliable D call. Germline-derived CDR1 and CDR2 are DFQATT and SNEGSKA (reference sequence). This CDR3 is 12 amino acids long. Trimming cost V 6 bases and J 2 bases, with 11 bases left between them. The CDR3 nucleotides read TGCAGTGCAGGCAGGCCTACCTACGAGCAGTACTTC. It is translated as CSAGRPTYEQYF.

V gene TRBV12-3 or TRBV12-4 combines with J gene TRBJ1-5, with 7 bases identical to TRBD1. After removal of 3 bases from V and 0 bases from J, the junction contained 8 bases not matched to a gene. This CDR3 is 17 amino acids long. The CDR3, as DNA: TGTGCCAGCAGTTTGGGTTACAGGGGAGATAGCAATCAGCCCCAGCATTTT. The encoded protein is CASSLGYRGDSNQPQHF.

This clonotype has a handful of counts. This rearrangement joins TRBV2 to TRBJ1-2; no clear D. Trimming removed 4 bases from V and 7 bases from J, with 13 bases in between. Germline CDR1 SNHLY, CDR2 FYNNEI. The CDR3 is 13 amino acids. The CDR3: CASSVRPGGGYTF. In nucleotides, the CDR3 is TGTGCCAGCAGTGTACGGCCCGGCGGTGGCTACACCTTC.

This clonotype was detected many times. The chain joins TRBV11-2 to TRBJ2-5, with 9 bases identical to TRBD2. There are 16 residues in the CDR3. Germline CDR1 and CDR2: SGHAT and FQNNGV. The V and J ends lost 5 bases and 7 bases, in that order; junction bases with no gene match: 14. The CDR3 loop is CASSPPAWTSVWTQYF. The CDR3 DNA sequence: TGTGCCAGCAGCCCGCCGGCTTGGACTAGCGTGTGGACCCAGTACTTC. Combining the CDR3 with reference TRBV11-2 and TRBJ2-5 gives the whole variable domain EAGVAQSPRYKIIEKRQSVAFWCNPISGHATLYWYQQILGQGPKLLIQFQNNGVVDDSQLPKDRFSAERLKGVDSTLKIQPAKLEDSAVYLCASSPPAWTSVWTQYFGPGTRLLVL.

The CDR3 nucleotides read TGCAGCGTTCCTCTCGATCCTCCTGGCTACACCTTC. Its protein is CSVPLDPPGYTF. The genes are TRBV29-1 and TRBJ1-2; D remains ambiguous. This CDR3 spans 12 amino acids. Per the germline V gene, CDR1 is SQVTM and CDR2 is ANQGSEA. Trimming removed 5 bases at V and 7 bases at J, with 14 bases between.

At least ten counts were recorded for this clonotype. V is TRBV5-1 and J is TRBJ2-7, with 7 bases aligning to TRBD2. The V gene's germline CDR1 is SGHRS and CDR2 YFSETQ. Trimming took 0 bases from V and 6 from J; bases not matched to a gene: 6. The CDR3 runs 14 residues. The CDR3 DNA is TGCGCCAGCAGCTTGGGGGGCGGGAGCGGCGAGCAGTACTTC. It specifies CASSLGGGSGEQYF.

This clonotype was observed at least ten times. CDR3 DNA: TGTGCCAGCAGCTTAGAACCCATCGATGAGCAGTTCTTC. Translation: CASSLEPIDEQFF. The genes are TRBV11-2 and TRBJ2-1; unclear D gene. Trimming cost V 0 bases and J 8 bases, with 8 bases left between them. Germline assignment: CDR1 SGHAT and CDR2 FQNNGV. CDR3 size: 13 residues. The full variable domain, rest sourced from reference TRBV11-2 and TRBJ2-1, is EAGVAQSPRYKIIEKRQSVAFWCNPISGHATLYWYQQILGQGPKLLIQFQNNGVVDDSQLPKDRFSAERLKGVDSTLKIQPAKLEDSAVYLCASSLEPIDEQFFGPGTRLTVL.

Many counts were recorded for this clonotype. The V call is TRBV11-2, the J call TRBJ1-5; 8 nucleotides agree with TRBD1. From germline, CDR1 is SGHAT and CDR2 FQNNGV. V lost 1 base to trimming and J lost 2 bases; unmatched junction nucleotides: 4. The CDR3 length is 16 residues. CDR3 sequence (DNA): TGTGCCAGCAGCTTAGGGCCGGGACAGGGCAATCAGCCCCAGCATTTT. Translated: CASSLGPGQGNQPQHF.

The CDR3, as DNA: TGCAGTGCTAGCAGCTACAATGAGCAGTTCTTC. Translation gives CSASSYNEQFF. V gene TRBV20-1 combines with J gene TRBJ2-1; D remains unclear. V dropped 3 bases and J dropped 3 bases, with 3 bases sitting between them. Per the germline V gene, CDR1 is DFQATT and CDR2 is SNEGSKA (reference sequence). This CDR3 spans 11 amino acids.

This clonotype was counted many times. The genes are TRBV28 and TRBJ1-1; D remains ambiguous. The V end lost 5 bases, the J end lost 4 bases, and 23 bases lay between the germline ends. The germline V gene has CDR1 MDHEN and CDR2 SYDVKM. CDR3 length equals 17 residues. In nucleotides, the CDR3 is TGTGCCAGCAGTACGCGCGCTGACTCCACAATGGGCACTGAAGCTTTCTTT. This codes for CASSTRADSTMGTEAFF.

The chain carries TRBV4-1 and TRBJ2-1, with D possibly being TRBD2 (6 bases). Trimming pared 3 bases from V and 5 bases from J, leaving 14 bases between. Germline loops: CDR1 MGHRA, CDR2 YSYEKL. The CDR3 is 15 residues long. The CDR3 region is CASSQNSDYDNEQFF. The CDR3 DNA is TGCGCCAGCAGCCAGAATTCGGACTACGACAATGAGCAGTTCTTC.

The CDR3, as DNA: TGTGCCACCGTCTCGGGACCCCTCTACGAGCAGTACTTC. It yields the protein CATVSGPLYEQYF. The chain has TRBV2 and TRBJ2-7, with D perhaps assigned TRBD1 or TRBD2 (5 bases each). This CDR3 region has 13 residues. V lost 10 bases, J lost 3 bases, and 16 bases lay in between. CDR1 is SNHLY, CDR2 FYNNEI, per germline. Looking up the rest from reference TRBV2 and TRBJ2-7 gives the full variable domain: EPEVTQTPSHQVTQMGQEVILRCVPISNHLYFYWYRQILGQKVEFLVSFYNNEISEKSEIFDDQFSVERPDGSNFTLKIRSTKLEDSAMYFCATVSGPLYEQYFGPGTRLTVT.

This clonotype was picked up many times. The chain carries TRBV30 and TRBJ2-7; D gene uncertain. This CDR3 is built from 14 residues. V gave up 0 bases and J gave up 2 bases, with 11 bases separating them. The V gene's germline CDR1 is GTSNPN and CDR2 SVGIG (reference sequence). Here the CDR3 reads CAWSVGSLTYEQYF. The CDR3 nucleotides are TGTGCCTGGAGTGTTGGCAGCTTAACCTACGAGCAGTACTTC.

This clonotype has a count of ten or more. The V and J genes are TRBV2 and TRBJ1-1; 9 bases map to TRBD1. Trimming at V came to 6 bases and at J to 2 bases, leaving 10 bases not matched to a gene. CDR1 and CDR2 (germline): SNHLY, FYNNEI. CDR3 length: 16 residues. In nucleotides, the CDR3 is TGTGCCAGCAGCAAGACCGGGACAGGGCTTAACACTGAAGCTTTCTTT. It encodes CASSKTGTGLNTEAFF.

This clonotype was counted ten times or more. The chain couples TRBV12-3 or TRBV12-4 to TRBJ2-5; TRBD1 aligns across 9 bases. The CDR3 loop spans 14 amino acids. The ends lost 5 bases at V and 5 bases at J; junction bases unmatched: 6. For the CDR3, the DNA is TGTGCCAGCAGTGAAACAGGGGGCACTGAGACCCAGTACTTC. As protein: CASSETGGTETQYF.

This chain joins TRBV6-2 or TRBV6-3 and TRBJ1-5; 9 bases agree with TRBD1. The trim removed 6 bases at V and 9 bases at J, leaving 6 bases unmatched. Germline V gene data show CDR1 as MNHEY and CDR2 as SVGEGT. The CDR3 covers 13 residues. CDR3 sequence reads: CASRWDRVSPQHF. In DNA form, the CDR3 reads TGTGCCAGCAGATGGGACAGGGTTTCGCCCCAGCATTTT.

This clonotype was observed a few times. V is TRBV7-9 and J is TRBJ1-2; D remains ambiguous. Trimming left V 4 bases short and J 3 bases short, with 12 bases between. The CDR3 is 14 residues long. From germline, CDR1 is SEHNR and CDR2 FQNEAQ (reference sequence). In nucleotides, the CDR3 is TGTGCCAGCAGCTCTCCGGACGGTCACTATGGCTACACCTTC. Its translation: CASSSPDGHYGYTF.